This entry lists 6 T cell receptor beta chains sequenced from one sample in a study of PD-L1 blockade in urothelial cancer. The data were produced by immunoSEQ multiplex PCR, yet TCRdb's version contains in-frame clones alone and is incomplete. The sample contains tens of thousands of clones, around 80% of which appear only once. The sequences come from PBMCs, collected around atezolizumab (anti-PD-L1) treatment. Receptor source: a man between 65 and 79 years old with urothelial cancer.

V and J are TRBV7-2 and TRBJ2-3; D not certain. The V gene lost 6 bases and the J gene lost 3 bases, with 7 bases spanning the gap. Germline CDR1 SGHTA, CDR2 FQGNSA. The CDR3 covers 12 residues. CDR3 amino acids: CASRQTTDTQYF. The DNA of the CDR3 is TGTGCCAGCAGGCAAACTACAGATACGCAGTATTTT.

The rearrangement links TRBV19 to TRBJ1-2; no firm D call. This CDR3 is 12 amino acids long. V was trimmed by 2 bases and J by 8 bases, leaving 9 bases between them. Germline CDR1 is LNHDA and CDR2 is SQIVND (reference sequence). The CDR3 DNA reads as TGTGCCAGTAGTATAAGAGGGAGCGGCTACACCTTC. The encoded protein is CASSIRGSGYTF.

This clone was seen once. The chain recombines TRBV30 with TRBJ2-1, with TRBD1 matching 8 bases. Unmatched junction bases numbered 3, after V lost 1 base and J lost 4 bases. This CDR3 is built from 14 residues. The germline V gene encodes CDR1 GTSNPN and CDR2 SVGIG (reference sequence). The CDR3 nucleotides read TGTGCCTGGAGTGCACAGGGGGGATACAATGAGCAGTTCTTC. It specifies CAWSAQGGYNEQFF.

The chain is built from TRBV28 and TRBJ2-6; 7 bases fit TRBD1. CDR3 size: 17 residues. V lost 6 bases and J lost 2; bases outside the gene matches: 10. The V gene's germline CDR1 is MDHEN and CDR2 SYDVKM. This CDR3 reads CASSATGNLPGANVLTF. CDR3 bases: TGTGCCAGCAGCGCGACAGGGAATCTGCCTGGGGCCAACGTCCTGACTTTC.

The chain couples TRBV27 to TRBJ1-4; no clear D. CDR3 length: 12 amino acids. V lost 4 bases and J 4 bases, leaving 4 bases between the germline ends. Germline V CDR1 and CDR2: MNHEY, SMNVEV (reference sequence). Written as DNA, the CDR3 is TGTGCCAGCAGTTCTCGTAATGAAAAACTGTTTTTT. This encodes CASSSRNEKLFF.

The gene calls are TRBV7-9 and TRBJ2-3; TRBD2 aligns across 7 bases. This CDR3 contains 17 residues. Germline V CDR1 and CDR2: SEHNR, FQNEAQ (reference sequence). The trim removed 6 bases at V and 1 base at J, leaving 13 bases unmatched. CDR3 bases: TGTGCCAGCAGGCCTAGCGGCATAAGTTCGGGCACAGATACGCAGTATTTT. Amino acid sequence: CASRPSGISSGTDTQYF.